What follows are 29 T cell receptor beta chains derived from one specimen sequenced in a study of blood T cell repertoires in COVID-19. Measured with immunoSEQ multiplex PCR; TCRdb has only the in-frame clones, and not every one. The sample records about 250,000 clones, about 86% being singletons. Sequenced sample: peripheral blood. These receptors were collected from a man aged 45-65 years with active or convalescent COVID-19.

The chain combines TRBV20-1 with TRBJ2-5; D is ambiguous. The CDR3 spans 12 residues. The germline gives CDR1 DFQATT, CDR2 SNEGSKA (reference sequence). V lost 3 bases, J lost 7 bases, and 12 bases lay in between. CDR3 loop: CSASDEAMTQYF. In DNA, the CDR3 is TGCAGTGCTAGTGACGAAGCCATGACCCAGTACTTC.

This clone appeared a single time. The CDR3 DNA reads TGTGCCTGGAGTGCTGGGGGCGATGGCTACACCTTC. Translated: CAWSAGGDGYTF. V and J are TRBV30 and TRBJ1-2; a possible D gene is TRBD1 (6 bases). The V gene lost 1 base and the J gene lost 6 bases, with 9 bases spanning the gap. Germline V gene data show CDR1 as GTSNPN and CDR2 as SVGIG (reference sequence). This CDR3 region has 12 residues. The whole variable domain, remainder taken from reference TRBV30 and TRBJ1-2, is SQTIHQWPATLVQPVGSPLSLECTVEGTSNPNLYWYRQAAGRGLQLLFYSVGIGQISSEVPQNLSASRPQDRQFILSSKKLLLSDSGFYLCAWSAGGDGYTFGSGTRLTVV.

V is TRBV6-6 and J is TRBJ2-1; D might be TRBD2 (7 bases). Germline loops: CDR1 MNHNY, CDR2 SVGAGI (reference sequence). V shed 6 bases and J shed 10 bases, with 16 bases lying between them. The CDR3 covers 13 residues. The DNA of the CDR3 is TGTGCCAGCAGGGACGCAGGGGAGGGGGAGCAGTTCTTC. Translating it yields CASRDAGEGEQFF.

The rearrangement joins TRBV30 to TRBJ2-7, with 11 positions matching TRBD1. The V gene's germline CDR1 is GTSNPN and CDR2 SVGIG (reference sequence). The CDR3 is 14 amino acids. The J segment lost 2 bases and the V segment lost 3 bases, leaving 3 bases of the junction unmatched. The DNA of the CDR3 is TGTGCCTGGAGGACGGGACAGGGGGCCTACGAGCAGTACTTC. Residues: CAWRTGQGAYEQYF.

This chain connects TRBV7-2 to TRBJ1-2; no clear D. The CDR3 spans 14 residues. Trimming shortened V by 1 base and J by 5 bases, and 11 bases separated the two germline ends. The germline CDR1 and CDR2 sequences are SGHTA and FQGNSA. The chain's CDR3 is CASSLGRGGYGYTF. The DNA for the CDR3 is TGTGCCAGCAGCTTAGGTCGGGGTGGATATGGCTACACCTTC.

This clone was seen a few times. The J gene is TRBJ1-2, the V gene TRBV6-5; D might be TRBD1 (6 bases). V lost 8 bases, J lost 0 bases, and 10 bases lay in between. CDR1 is MNHEY, CDR2 SVGAGI, per germline. CDR3 size: 13 residues. CDR3 sequence: CASGQGSNYGYTF. The DNA of the CDR3 is TGTGCCAGCGGTCAGGGGTCTAACTATGGCTACACCTTC.

The chain is built from TRBV30 and TRBJ1-1; 7 bases align to TRBD1. The CDR3 covers 13 residues. Germline V gene sequence: CDR1 GTSNPN, CDR2 SVGIG (reference sequence). V shed 3 bases and J 5 bases; nucleotides not matched to a gene: 6. The CDR3 loop is CAWRVRGITEAFF. CDR3 nucleotide sequence: TGTGCCTGGAGGGTCAGGGGGATTACTGAAGCTTTCTTT.

The rearrangement uses TRBV5-6 and TRBJ1-5, with D possibly being TRBD1 (5 bases). The CDR3 is made up of 15 amino acids. V dropped 0 bases and J dropped 4 bases, with 11 bases sitting between them. In germline, CDR1 is SGHDT, CDR2 YYEEEE. CDR3 region: CASSLGQGYNQPQHF. CDR3 bases: TGTGCCAGCAGCTTGGGCCAGGGTTATAATCAGCCCCAGCATTTT. Using reference TRBV5-6 and TRBJ1-5 for the parts outside the CDR3, the full variable domain is DAGVTQSPTHLIKTRGQQVTLRCSPKSGHDTVSWYQQALGQGPQFIFQYYEEEERQRGNFPDRFSGHQFPNYSSELNVNALLLGDSALYLCASSLGQGYNQPQHFGDGTRLSIL.

The genes are TRBV29-1 and TRBJ1-4; 8 positions match TRBD1. The V gene end was trimmed by 6 bases and the J gene end by 10 bases; junction bases not matched to a gene: 10. CDR3 length: 13 residues. Germline V CDR1 and CDR2: SQVTM, ANQGSEA. The CDR3: CSVTGQGEGKLFF. For the CDR3, the DNA is TGCAGCGTAACCGGACAGGGTGAGGGAAAACTGTTTTTT.

The chain uses TRBV11-3 and TRBJ1-3; no clear D gene. The germline V gene has CDR1 SGHNT and CDR2 YENEEA. The V gene lost 6 bases and the J gene lost 0 bases, with 12 bases spanning the gap. This CDR3 is built from 15 residues. This CDR3 is CASSTDSRSGNTIYF. The CDR3 DNA sequence: TGTGCCAGCAGTACGGACTCACGCTCTGGAAACACCATATATTTT.

The V and J genes are TRBV11-2 and TRBJ2-7, with TRBD2 as a possible D gene (5 bases). The germline V and J ends were trimmed by 6 bases and 6 bases, with 15 bases remaining between them. Germline V lookup: CDR1 SGHAT, CDR2 FQNNGV. CDR3 length: 13 residues. The chain's CDR3 is CASRPNPRAEQYF. The CDR3 bases are TGTGCCAGCAGACCCAACCCGCGGGCCGAGCAGTACTTC.

The chain combines TRBV6-4 with TRBJ2-6, with 10 bases aligning to TRBD2. The CDR3 sequence is 18 residues long. The V gene end was trimmed by 0 bases and the J gene end by 8 bases; junction bases not matched to a gene: 10. Looked up from germline, CDR1 is MRHNA and CDR2 is SNTAGT. CDR3 sequence (DNA): TGTGCCAGCAGTGACTCGTGGGATAGCGGGGGGCCTCCCAACGTCCTGACTTTC. Protein product: CASSDSWDSGGPPNVLTF.

The chain links TRBV11-3 to TRBJ2-3, with 7 positions matching TRBD2. The V gene's germline CDR1 is SGHNT and CDR2 YENEEA. With 1 base clipped from V and 6 bases from J, the junction kept 4 bases outside the gene matches. This CDR3 comprises 14 residues. The CDR3 spells CASSLAPSGDTQYF. CDR3 coding DNA: TGTGCCAGCAGCTTAGCGCCTAGCGGTGATACGCAGTATTTT.

This chain uses TRBV7-2 with TRBJ2-7; 10 bases fit TRBD1. Unmatched junction bases numbered 5, after V lost 4 bases and J lost 5 bases. The CDR3 runs 14 residues. Per the germline V gene, CDR1 is SGHTA and CDR2 is FQGNSA. In nucleotides, the CDR3 is TGTGCCAGCAGCTCGAGACAGGGGGCAAACGAGCAGTACTTC. It encodes CASSSRQGANEQYF.

V gene TRBV4-2 combines with J gene TRBJ2-2; no definite D call. The germline V gene has CDR1 LGHNA and CDR2 YNFKEQ. The CDR3 length is 16 residues. V was cut by 0 bases and J by 6 bases, with 14 bases left in between. CDR3 region: CASSQDRLVVAGELFF. The CDR3 DNA sequence: TGTGCCAGCAGCCAAGACCGGTTGGTTGTAGCCGGGGAGCTGTTTTTT.

J is TRBJ1-1 and V is TRBV4-2; TRBD1 matches at 9 bases. The germline V gene encodes CDR1 LGHNA and CDR2 YNFKEQ. CDR3 length: 15 residues. V lost 3 bases, J lost 3 bases, and 5 bases stayed unmatched. This CDR3 reads CASSHGTGQDTEAFF. For the CDR3, the DNA is TGTGCCAGCAGCCACGGGACAGGGCAGGACACTGAAGCTTTCTTT.

The genes are TRBV19 and TRBJ1-2; 8 nucleotides line up with TRBD1. CDR1 is LNHDA and CDR2 is SQIVND in the germline V gene (reference sequence). CDR3 length: 13 amino acids. The J segment lost 4 bases and the V segment lost 3 bases, leaving 1 base of the junction unmatched. CDR3 residues: CASSMDRAYGYTF. The CDR3 coding sequence is TGTGCCAGTAGTATGGACAGGGCCTATGGCTACACCTTC.

J is TRBJ1-4 and V is TRBV5-4; D unresolved. Per the germline V gene, CDR1 is SGHNT and CDR2 is YYREEE (reference sequence). Trimming took 1 base from V and 0 from J, leaving 4 bases between them. The CDR3 runs to 14 residues. This CDR3 reads CASSLYATNEKLFF. The CDR3, as DNA: TGTGCCAGCAGCTTGTATGCAACTAATGAAAAACTGTTTTTT.

This clone was seen a few times. The gene calls are TRBV7-6 and TRBJ2-4; TRBD2 matches 7 bases. Germline CDR1 and CDR2: SGHVS and FNYEAQ. V trimming: 0 bases; J trimming: 7 bases; junction bases outside the gene matches: 18. The CDR3 runs 19 residues. The CDR3 spells CASSLARGHRRGLTNIQYF. In nucleotides, the CDR3 is TGTGCCAGCAGCTTAGCTCGGGGCCACCGGAGGGGACTAACGAACATTCAGTACTTC.

This chain uses TRBV12-5 with TRBJ1-4; D perhaps matches TRBD1 (6 bases). Trimming removed 6 bases from V and 5 bases from J, with 13 bases in between. This CDR3 region has 14 residues. CDR1 is LGHNT, CDR2 FRNRAP, per germline. In nucleotides, the CDR3 is TGTGCTAGTGGCCAGGGACATAGCAATGAAAAACTGTTTTTT. Residues: CASGQGHSNEKLFF.

The chain links TRBV7-2 to TRBJ1-6; weak D call: TRBD1 (6 bases). The CDR3 loop spans 15 amino acids. V shed 4 bases and J shed 8 bases, with 15 bases lying between them. The germline gives CDR1 SGHTA, CDR2 FQGNSA. The CDR3 is CASSSPGRGDSPLHF. The CDR3 coding sequence is TGTGCCAGCAGCTCCCCGGGCAGGGGAGATTCACCCCTCCACTTT.

The CDR3 region is CASRLLSSGVRGGYTF. In DNA form, the CDR3 reads TGTGCCAGCAGACTCCTAAGTTCAGGGGTAAGGGGTGGCTACACCTTC. This chain links TRBV28 with TRBJ1-2; D perhaps matches TRBD1 (6 bases). V was trimmed by 6 bases and J by 7 bases, leaving 24 bases between them. The germline V gene has CDR1 MDHEN and CDR2 SYDVKM. This CDR3 contains 16 residues.

The chain couples TRBV11-2 to TRBJ1-1; TRBD1 is a possible D gene (6 bases). Trimming left V 4 bases short and J 1 base short, with 10 bases between. CDR3 length equals 14 residues. Per germline, CDR1 SGHAT and CDR2 FQNNGV. This chain's CDR3 is CASSSSDRNTEAFF. For the CDR3, the DNA is TGTGCCAGCAGCTCCTCGGACAGGAACACTGAAGCTTTCTTT.

This sequence joins TRBV30 and TRBJ1-6; TRBD1 might be the D (5 bases). Germline CDR1 GTSNPN, CDR2 SVGIG (reference sequence). The CDR3 is 16 amino acids. V dropped 7 bases and J dropped 2 bases, with 18 bases sitting between them. CDR3 sequence reads: CASTGGAGAYNSPLHF. The CDR3 DNA reads TGTGCCTCGACCGGAGGGGCCGGGGCCTATAATTCACCCCTCCACTTT.

The gene calls are TRBV9 and TRBJ2-1, with 7 nucleotides matching TRBD2. Germline V CDR1 and CDR2: SGDLS, YYNGEE. The CDR3 is 14 residues long. V lost 4 bases to trimming and J lost 9 bases; unmatched junction nucleotides: 10. The chain's CDR3 is CASSPAPGGTEQFF. Written as DNA, the CDR3 is TGTGCCAGCAGCCCAGCCCCGGGGGGTACTGAGCAGTTCTTC.

This chain joins TRBV6-1 and TRBJ1-3, with D possibly matching TRBD1 (5 bases). Looked up from germline, CDR1 is MNHNS and CDR2 is SASEGT. V was pared by 0 bases and J by 4 bases, with 19 bases between. This CDR3 has 18 amino acids. The CDR3 bases are TGTGCCAGCAGTGAAGCTCCCATGCAGGGTCTTAGAGGAAACACCATATATTTT. Protein sequence: CASSEAPMQGLRGNTIYF.

The CDR3 loop is CAWRGGSSYEQYF. CDR3 coding DNA: TGTGCCTGGAGGGGGGGGAGCTCCTACGAGCAGTACTTC. V is TRBV30 and J is TRBJ2-7, with 7 nucleotides matching TRBD2. With V trimmed by 3 bases and J by 0 bases, 2 bases remained unmatched. This CDR3 has 13 residues. The germline V gene encodes CDR1 GTSNPN and CDR2 SVGIG (reference sequence).

The chain joins TRBV28 to TRBJ2-7, with 8 bases identical to TRBD2. The V and J ends lost 6 bases and 7 bases, in that order; junction bases with no gene match: 11. Germline CDR1 and CDR2: MDHEN and SYDVKM. The CDR3 has 14 residues. The CDR3 protein is CASRTGGGANEQYF. The CDR3 bases are TGTGCCAGCAGAACCGGGGGGGGCGCGAATGAGCAGTACTTC.

The chain carries TRBV2 and TRBJ2-7; TRBD1 matches 7 bases. V lost 5 bases, J lost 2 bases, and 3 bases stayed unmatched. CDR3 length equals 13 residues. Germline-derived CDR1 and CDR2 are SNHLY and FYNNEI. CDR3 DNA sequence: TGTGCCAGCAGTCCGACAGGGACCTACGAGCAGTACTTC. Translated, it gives CASSPTGTYEQYF.